The 15 T cell receptor beta chains below come from one sample, sequenced in a study of blood T cells in healthy people across ages. A J-beta primer mix and a sample-barcoded 5' primer were used in a second PCR of about 7 to 12 cycles. TCRdb called the 5' RACE reads again in MiXCR, with one record for every CDR3 protein. The table lists 600,000 to 900,000 distinct CDR3 sequences, roughly 24% of them singletons. These same records also appear under a second study, on T cells of mothers and their children.

The specimen was blood. The receptors derive from a boy aged 5-17 years in good health.

The chain is built from TRBV19 and TRBJ1-5; no reliable D call. CDR1 and CDR2 (germline): LNHDA, SQIVND (reference sequence). This CDR3 has 14 residues. Trimming left V 7 bases short and J 9 bases short, with 19 bases between. The CDR3 DNA is TGTGCCAGTACCGCTGACGGAGCTCTGATGCCCCAGCATTTT. This sequence encodes CASTADGALMPQHF.

This chain connects TRBV6-2 or TRBV6-3 to TRBJ2-3; 9 nucleotides align to TRBD2. This CDR3 comprises 12 residues. The V gene end was trimmed by 5 bases and the J gene end by 7 bases; junction bases not matched to a gene: 1. Germline loops: CDR1 MNHEY, CDR2 SVGEGT. The CDR3 protein is CASSLAGNTQYF. CDR3 in DNA: TGTGCCAGCAGTCTAGCGGGGAATACGCAGTATTTT.

J is TRBJ1-1 and V is TRBV7-3; 7 bases agree with TRBD1. After removal of 5 bases from V and 7 bases from J, the junction contained 13 bases not matched to a gene. The CDR3 loop spans 15 amino acids. In germline, CDR1 is SGHTA, CDR2 FQGTGA. The CDR3 reads CASSPGGTSGGEAFF. CDR3 nucleotide sequence: TGTGCCAGCAGCCCAGGGGGGACCTCAGGTGGTGAAGCTTTCTTT.

This clonotype was seen a few times. The V gene is TRBV29-1, the J gene TRBJ2-7; D is ambiguous. The V and J ends lost 6 bases and 3 bases respectively, with 9 bases between them. The germline V gene has CDR1 SQVTM and CDR2 ANQGSEA. The CDR3 length is 11 residues. The CDR3 here is CSVVNSYEQYF. CDR3 coding DNA: TGCAGCGTAGTAAACAGCTACGAGCAGTACTTC.

CDR3 protein: CASSIPQETDTQYF. Written as DNA, the CDR3 is TGTGCCAGTAGTATTCCCCAGGAGACAGATACGCAGTATTTT. The chain has TRBV19 and TRBJ2-3; the D is unclear. The V gene's germline CDR1 is LNHDA and CDR2 SQIVND (reference sequence). The CDR3 covers 14 residues. Trimming pared 3 bases from V and 3 bases from J, leaving 10 bases between.

The gene calls are TRBV12-5 and TRBJ2-5, with 7 bases that match TRBD2. Germline assignment: CDR1 LGHNT and CDR2 FRNRAP. The CDR3 runs to 13 residues. V shed 5 bases, J shed 1 base, and the junction held 1 base outside the gene matches. This CDR3 reads CASGGLVQETQYF. CDR3 sequence (DNA): TGTGCTAGTGGTGGACTAGTCCAAGAGACCCAGTACTTC.

This clonotype is a singleton in its sample. The chain couples TRBV27 to TRBJ2-1; 11 nucleotides agree with TRBD2. The J call may be mistaken, given a closer DNA end match to TRBJ2-7. The length of the CDR3 is 17 residues. CDR1 and CDR2 from the germline V gene are MNHEY and SMNVEV (reference sequence). CDR3 protein: CASSLSPLAGGPYEQYF. Written as DNA, the CDR3 is TGTGCCAGCAGTTTATCCCCCCTAGCGGGGGGCCCCTACGAGCAGTACTTC.

The table lists this clonotype with a few counts. The genes are TRBV21-1 and TRBJ2-4. TRBV21-1 is flagged as a pseudogene. This CDR3 comprises 16 residues. DNA of the CDR3: TGTGCCAGCAGCAAACTGCCGGCCCTAGCCAAAAACATTCAGTACTTC. Protein sequence: CASSKLPALAKNIQYF.

This clonotype was found a few times. The rearrangement joins TRBV5-1 to TRBJ2-1; TRBD2 matches 11 bases. Germline CDR1 reads SGHRS; CDR2 reads YFSETQ. The CDR3 covers 16 residues. V gave up 4 bases and J gave up 3 bases; unmatched junction bases: 6. The CDR3 region is CASSPVAGGHYNEQFF. The CDR3 coding sequence is TGCGCCAGCAGCCCAGTAGCGGGGGGGCACTACAATGAGCAGTTCTTC. The entire variable domain, with the rest obtained from reference TRBV5-1 and TRBJ2-1, is as follows: KAGVTQTPRYLIKTRGQQVTLSCSPISGHRSVSWYQQTPGQGLQFLFEYFSETQRNKGNFPGRFSGRQFSNSRSEMNVSTLELGDSALYLCASSPVAGGHYNEQFFGPGTRLTVL.

This clonotype was counted a few times. The chain recombines TRBV7-6 with TRBJ1-3; no definite D call. Trimming stripped 1 base from V and 4 bases from J, with 11 bases between. This CDR3 region has 15 residues. Per germline, CDR1 SGHVS and CDR2 FNYEAQ. The CDR3 region has the DNA TGTGCCAGCAGCTTAGGTCCGGGTTCCGGAAACACCATATATTTT. Translation gives CASSLGPGSGNTIYF.

In its sample, this clonotype was seen a few times. CDR3 bases: TGCAGCGTGTCCCCAAGACTCACAACCGGGGAGCTGTTTTTT. Translation gives CSVSPRLTTGELFF. This chain connects TRBV29-1 to TRBJ2-2; D unresolved. Germline CDR1 SQVTM, CDR2 ANQGSEA. V shed 6 bases and J shed 5 bases, with 16 bases lying between them. This CDR3 region has 14 residues.

This clonotype was recorded a few times. The germline gene is not matched at one end of the junction; a read error may be the cause. The chain joins TRBV6-2 or TRBV6-3 to TRBJ2-2; TRBD2 matches 11 bases. This CDR3 is 16 amino acids long. CDR1 is MNHEY and CDR2 is SVGEGT in the germline V gene. Written as DNA, the CDR3 is TGTGCCAGCAGTCGCTTAGCGGGGGGGCATACCGGGGAGCTGTTCTTT. It yields the protein CASSRLAGGHTGELFF.

The chain couples TRBV7-9 to TRBJ1-5; D possibly corresponds to TRBD1 (6 bases). V shed 1 base and J shed 1 base, with 14 bases lying between them. This CDR3 has 17 residues. Per germline, CDR1 SEHNR and CDR2 FQNEAQ (reference sequence). Here the CDR3 reads CASSLGDFDRSNQPQHF. The DNA of the CDR3 is TGTGCCAGCAGCTTAGGAGACTTTGACAGGAGCAATCAGCCCCAGCATTTT. Looking up the rest from reference TRBV7-9 and TRBJ1-5 gives the full variable domain: DTGVSQNPRHKITKRGQNVTFRCDPISEHNRLYWYRQTLGQGPEFLTYFQNEAQLEKSRLLSDRFSAERPKGSFSTLEIQRTEQGDSAMYLCASSLGDFDRSNQPQHFGDGTRLSIL.

This chain uses TRBV7-3 with TRBJ2-3, with a tentative D call TRBD1 (7 bases). Germline loops: CDR1 SGHTA, CDR2 FQGTGA. V lost 5 bases and J 3 bases, leaving 15 bases between the germline ends. The CDR3 consists of 15 residues. The CDR3: CASSAQGGSTDTQYF. Here the CDR3 DNA reads TGTGCCAGCAGCGCCCAGGGGGGTAGTACAGATACGCAGTATTTT.

The chain has TRBV2 and TRBJ2-7; no reliable D call. Germline V gene data show CDR1 as SNHLY and CDR2 as FYNNEI. V was cut by 7 bases and J by 1 base, with 8 bases left in between. This CDR3 has 12 amino acids. The CDR3 here is CASKRDSYEQYF. In DNA form, the CDR3 reads TGTGCCAGCAAAAGGGATTCCTACGAGCAGTACTTC.